These 32 T cell receptor beta chains share one sample of origin, sequenced in a study of blood T cell repertoires in COVID-19. The repertoire was sequenced with immunoSEQ multiplex PCR; TCRdb's copy has only in-frame clones and lacks some. The sample holds about 21,000 clones, approximately 91% seen once. Input material: peripheral blood. These receptors were collected from a human donor in a cohort sampled during active COVID-19.

The V gene is TRBV11-2, the J gene TRBJ1-4; D unclear. Trimming removed 6 bases at V and 4 bases at J, with 9 bases between. The length of the CDR3 is 13 residues. CDR1 and CDR2 (germline): SGHAT, FQNNGV. Here the CDR3 DNA reads TGTGCCAGCAGTAAGGAGAATAATGAAAAACTGTTTTTT. It codes for CASSKENNEKLFF. Filled out from reference TRBV11-2 and TRBJ1-4, the complete variable domain reads EAGVAQSPRYKIIEKRQSVAFWCNPISGHATLYWYQQILGQGPKLLIQFQNNGVVDDSQLPKDRFSAERLKGVDSTLKIQPAKLEDSAVYLCASSKENNEKLFFGSGTQLSVL.

The chain employs TRBV19 and TRBJ2-3, with D tentatively TRBD1 (6 bases). CDR1 LNHDA and CDR2 SQIVND come from the germline V gene (reference sequence). CDR3 length: 14 residues. Trimming shortened V by 9 bases and J by 2 bases, and 15 bases separated the two germline ends. The CDR3 loop is CASQQGAATDTQYF. Written as DNA, the CDR3 is TGTGCCAGCCAACAGGGCGCGGCCACAGATACGCAGTATTTT.

This chain uses TRBV7-9 with TRBJ2-7; D not resolved. Germline CDR1 SEHNR, CDR2 FQNEAQ (reference sequence). Trimming took off 5 bases at V and 3 bases at J, with 11 bases between the two ends. CDR3 size: 13 residues. The CDR3 coding sequence is TGTGCCAGCAGCCAGAATACTATCTACGAGCAGTACTTC. This gives the protein CASSQNTIYEQYF.

This clone was detected a few times. The chain has TRBV19 and TRBJ1-1, with D tentatively TRBD1 (6 bases). The germline gives CDR1 LNHDA, CDR2 SQIVND (reference sequence). Trimming shortened V by 3 bases and J by 0 bases, and 17 bases separated the two germline ends. This CDR3 spans 17 amino acids. For the CDR3, the DNA is TGTGCCAGTAGTATCGCAAAATACAGGGCGCTGAACACTGAAGCTTTCTTT. This sequence encodes CASSIAKYRALNTEAFF.

The rearrangement joins TRBV7-9 to TRBJ2-1; 7 positions match TRBD1. This CDR3 is built from 15 residues. Per germline, CDR1 SEHNR and CDR2 FQNEAQ (reference sequence). V was pared by 5 bases and J by 3 bases, with 7 bases of the junction left unmatched. For the CDR3, the DNA is TGTGCCAGCAGCCTCGGACAGGTTGACTACAATGAGCAGTTCTTC. It specifies CASSLGQVDYNEQFF.

This chain uses TRBV5-8 with TRBJ1-5; a weak D match, TRBD1 (5 bases). CDR1 is SGHTS and CDR2 is YDEGEE in the germline V gene. This CDR3 is built from 14 residues. The germline V and J ends were trimmed by 0 bases and 7 bases, with 11 bases remaining between them. CDR3 protein: CASSLAQGWQPQHF. The CDR3 DNA sequence: TGTGCCAGCAGCTTGGCGCAGGGTTGGCAGCCCCAGCATTTT. Full variable domain (outside the CDR3, taken from reference TRBV5-8 and TRBJ1-5): EAGVTQSPTHLIKTRGQQATLRCSPISGHTSVYWYQQALGLGLQFLLWYDEGEERNRGNFPPRFSGRQFPNYSSELNVNALELEDSALYLCASSLAQGWQPQHFGDGTRLSIL.

This rearrangement joins TRBV30 to TRBJ1-4; D unresolved. Trimming removed 5 bases at V and 8 bases at J, with 12 bases between. CDR3 length: 12 amino acids. The germline V gene encodes CDR1 GTSNPN and CDR2 SVGIG (reference sequence). The CDR3 bases are TGTGCCTGGGAACCGGGTGGGGAAAAACTGTTTTTT. Its translation: CAWEPGGEKLFF.

The J gene is TRBJ1-6, the V gene TRBV2; TRBD1 matches at 11 bases. The CDR3 is 20 amino acids. V trimming: 3 bases; J trimming: 7 bases; junction bases outside the gene matches: 17. Germline assignment: CDR1 SNHLY and CDR2 FYNNEI. The CDR3 protein is CASSDPALGQGAYYNSPLHF. In DNA, the CDR3 is TGTGCCAGCAGTGACCCCGCACTCGGACAGGGGGCGTATTACAATTCACCCCTCCACTTT.

This chain joins TRBV30 and TRBJ2-7; 10 bases align to TRBD1. This CDR3 has 16 residues. V gave up 3 bases and J gave up 0 bases; unmatched junction bases: 8. Germline loops: CDR1 GTSNPN, CDR2 SVGIG (reference sequence). The CDR3 is CAWSGTRTGGSYEQYF. The CDR3 region has the DNA TGTGCCTGGAGCGGAACGAGGACAGGGGGCTCCTACGAGCAGTACTTC. The variable domain in full, completed from reference TRBV30 and TRBJ2-7, reads SQTIHQWPATLVQPVGSPLSLECTVEGTSNPNLYWYRQAAGRGLQLLFYSVGIGQISSEVPQNLSASRPQDRQFILSSKKLLLSDSGFYLCAWSGTRTGGSYEQYFGPGTRLTVT.

The gene calls are TRBV7-9 and TRBJ2-1; 9 bases line up with TRBD1. The trim removed 10 bases at V and 4 bases at J, leaving 20 bases unmatched. The CDR3 consists of 18 residues. Germline V CDR1 and CDR2: SEHNR, FQNEAQ (reference sequence). The CDR3 DNA reads TGTGCCACCCGACAGGGGGGGGGCCTTTTGGCTAATTACAATGAGCAGTTCTTC. Protein: CATRQGGGLLANYNEQFF. The entire variable domain, with the rest obtained from reference TRBV7-9 and TRBJ2-1, is as follows: DTGVSQNPRHKITKRGQNVTFRCDPISEHNRLYWYRQTLGQGPEFLTYFQNEAQLEKSRLLSDRFSAERPKGSFSTLEIQRTEQGDSAMYLCATRQGGGLLANYNEQFFGPGTRLTVL.

J is TRBJ1-1 and V is TRBV2; 11 bases align to TRBD1. This CDR3 is 18 amino acids long. CDR1 and CDR2 (germline): SNHLY, FYNNEI. Trimming cost V 6 bases and J 7 bases; bases outside gene matches: 19. CDR3 sequence reads: CASSSGGTGGISSFEAFF. In DNA, the CDR3 is TGTGCCAGCAGCTCCGGGGGGACAGGGGGTATCTCCTCCTTTGAAGCTTTCTTT.

This rearrangement joins TRBV10-1 to TRBJ2-1, with D uncertain. V shed 2 bases and J shed 5 bases, with 13 bases lying between them. Germline values: CDR1 WNHNN, CDR2 SYGVQD (reference sequence). The CDR3 contains 15 residues. The CDR3 DNA sequence: TGCGCCAGCAGTGAGGTAAAAGAAGGAGACAATGAGCAGTTCTTC. As protein: CASSEVKEGDNEQFF.

In the case of this clone: The sample contains more than one DNA sequence encoding this CDR3. V is TRBV2 and J is TRBJ1-5; D is perhaps TRBD1 (5 bases). The ends were cut back, 3 bases at V and 4 bases at J, with 19 bases in the middle. Germline V gene data show CDR1 as SNHLY and CDR2 as FYNNEI. The CDR3 consists of 17 residues. CDR3 in amino acids: CASSELARTKSNQPQHF. As DNA, the CDR3 is TGTGCCAGCAGTGAGTTAGCAAGGACAAAGTCGAATCAGCCCCAGCATTTT.

This clone was seen a few times. V and J are TRBV3-1 (or the pseudogene TRBV3-2) and TRBJ1-2; tentative D call: TRBD1 (5 bases). This CDR3 has 15 amino acids. V was shortened by 0 bases and J by 5 bases, with 13 bases between the two germline ends. From germline, CDR1 is LGHDT and CDR2 YNNKEL (reference sequence). The CDR3 sequence is CASSQEIRQMYGYTF. In DNA, the CDR3 is TGTGCCAGCAGCCAAGAGATACGACAGATGTATGGCTACACCTTC.

The chain joins TRBV27 to TRBJ1-1, with 9 bases aligning to TRBD1. The V gene end was trimmed by 7 bases and the J gene end by 4 bases; junction bases not matched to a gene: 10. CDR3 length: 15 residues. CDR1 and CDR2 from the germline V gene are MNHEY and SMNVEV (reference sequence). For the CDR3, the DNA is TGTGCCAGCAATCTATACCAGACAGGGGGCACTGAAGCTTTCTTT. Translating it yields CASNLYQTGGTEAFF.

The chain uses TRBV2 and TRBJ1-6, with D maybe TRBD1 (6 bases). Germline V gives CDR1 SNHLY, CDR2 FYNNEI. The CDR3 length is 15 residues. The germline V and J ends were trimmed by 3 bases and 13 bases, with 19 bases remaining between them. CDR3 sequence reads: CASSEGDKPLAPLHF. In nucleotides, the CDR3 is TGTGCCAGCAGTGAGGGGGACAAACCCTTGGCGCCCCTCCACTTT.

This clone has just a few counts. The junction shows a germline mismatch at one end, possibly a read error. The genes are TRBV10-1 and TRBJ1-2; D is perhaps TRBD1 (6 bases). Germline CDR1 reads WNHNN; CDR2 reads SYGVQD (reference sequence). The CDR3 contains 13 residues. This CDR3 is CASSATGFGGSTF. CDR3 in DNA: TGCGCCAGCAGTGCCACAGGGTTTGGAGGCTCCACCTTC.

This clone was observed a single time. The V call is TRBV5-1, the J call TRBJ1-1; perhaps TRBD1 as D (5 bases). V gave up 1 base and J gave up 1 base, with 14 bases separating them. The CDR3 is 16 residues long. Per the germline V gene, CDR1 is SGHRS and CDR2 is YFSETQ. The CDR3: CASSLHRGGTNTEAFF. CDR3 coding DNA: TGCGCCAGCAGCTTGCACCGGGGAGGGACGAACACTGAAGCTTTCTTT.

The chain is built from TRBV5-1 and TRBJ2-1; 8 bases line up with TRBD1. V lost 3 bases and J lost 5; bases outside the gene matches: 7. The length of the CDR3 is 15 residues. Germline lookup yields CDR1 SGHRS and CDR2 YFSETQ. CDR3 DNA: TGCGCCAGCAGCTCAGTCAGGGGGCGGGACAATGAGCAGTTCTTC. Translating gives CASSSVRGRDNEQFF.

The chain joins TRBV3-1 (or the pseudogene TRBV3-2) to TRBJ2-7, with D hard to call. The CDR3 spans 12 residues. CDR1 LGHDT and CDR2 YNNKEL come from the germline V gene (reference sequence). Trimming removed 0 bases from V and 3 bases from J, with 3 bases in between. CDR3 sequence reads: CASSQDRYEQYF. CDR3 nucleotides: TGTGCCAGCAGCCAAGATCGCTACGAGCAGTACTTC.

The gene calls are TRBV11-2 and TRBJ1-6; D not resolved. Per the germline V gene, CDR1 is SGHAT and CDR2 is FQNNGV. V was trimmed by 5 bases and J by 0 bases, leaving 17 bases between them. The CDR3 is 18 residues long. The CDR3 region has the DNA TGTGCCAGCAGCCCCCTTTGGCCGGGAAGCTCCTATAATTCACCCCTCCACTTT. Residues: CASSPLWPGSSYNSPLHF. Based on the CDR3 plus reference TRBV11-2 and TRBJ1-6, the full variable domain is EAGVAQSPRYKIIEKRQSVAFWCNPISGHATLYWYQQILGQGPKLLIQFQNNGVVDDSQLPKDRFSAERLKGVDSTLKIQPAKLEDSAVYLCASSPLWPGSSYNSPLHFGNGTRLTVT.

The CDR3 nucleotides are TGTGCCAGTTCCGAGGGAGGGGGGACATATGGCTACACCTTC. Residues: CASSEGGGTYGYTF. The chain links TRBV6-5 to TRBJ1-2, with D possibly being TRBD1 (6 bases). The CDR3 consists of 14 residues. Trimming cost V 9 bases and J 5 bases, with 19 bases left between them. The germline gives CDR1 MNHEY, CDR2 SVGAGI.

The J gene is TRBJ2-2, the V gene TRBV4-1, with 7 nucleotides matching TRBD1. From germline, CDR1 is MGHRA and CDR2 YSYEKL. This CDR3 comprises 16 residues. The V and J ends lost 0 bases and 1 base, in that order; junction bases with no gene match: 2. The chain's CDR3 is CASSQEGTVNTGELFF. CDR3 nucleotide sequence: TGCGCCAGCAGCCAAGAGGGGACAGTGAACACCGGGGAGCTGTTTTTT.

V gene TRBV7-2 combines with J gene TRBJ1-3; 7 bases are a match to TRBD1. The length of the CDR3 is 16 residues. Germline V gene data show CDR1 as SGHTA and CDR2 as FQGNSA. The V segment lost 0 bases and the J segment 2 bases; nucleotides outside the gene matches: 4. The DNA for the CDR3 is TGTGCCAGCAGCTTAGCAGTAGGGACAGCTGGAAACACCATATATTTT. Its protein product is CASSLAVGTAGNTIYF.

CDR3 loop: CASSIPGTGFAGELFF. The CDR3 DNA sequence: TGTGCCAGTAGTATCCCCGGGACAGGGTTTGCCGGGGAGCTGTTTTTT. This chain joins TRBV19 and TRBJ2-2, with TRBD1 matching 9 bases. J lost 6 bases, V lost 3 bases, and 8 bases had no gene match. CDR1 is LNHDA, CDR2 SQIVND, per germline (reference sequence). The CDR3 has 16 residues.

The gene calls are TRBV9 and TRBJ1-2, with 10 bases lining up with TRBD1. With 3 bases clipped from V and 4 bases from J, the junction kept 9 bases outside the gene matches. The CDR3 has 16 amino acids. The germline V gene has CDR1 SGDLS and CDR2 YYNGEE. CDR3 amino acids: CASSARGQGGSYGYTF. The CDR3 bases are TGTGCCAGCAGCGCAAGAGGACAGGGGGGATCCTATGGCTACACCTTC.

J is TRBJ1-2 and V is TRBV15, with 10 bases identical to TRBD1. The germline V gene has CDR1 LNHNV and CDR2 YYDKDF (reference sequence). The J segment lost 11 bases and the V segment lost 0 bases, leaving 9 bases of the junction unmatched. This CDR3 spans 15 amino acids. The CDR3 loop is CATSRDSRTGGEYTF. As DNA, the CDR3 is TGTGCCACCAGCAGAGATAGCCGGACAGGGGGTGAATACACCTTC.

This clone was detected only once. The chain links TRBV7-2 to TRBJ2-5; 8 bases align to TRBD2. The CDR3 spans 15 residues. Germline CDR1 SGHTA, CDR2 FQGNSA. J was trimmed by 5 bases and V by 6 bases; bases with no gene match: 11. CDR3 region: CASSQHMRGDETQYF. In DNA form, the CDR3 reads TGTGCCAGCAGTCAACATATGCGGGGGGATGAGACCCAGTACTTC.

This clone was counted once. V and J are TRBV6-5 and TRBJ1-2; 12 bases fit TRBD1. J gave up 6 bases and V 9 bases, and 8 bases lay outside the gene matches. CDR1 is MNHEY, CDR2 SVGAGI, per germline. The CDR3 is made up of 14 amino acids. The CDR3 is CASSPGQGADGYTF. The CDR3 DNA sequence: TGTGCCAGTAGCCCGGGACAGGGGGCGGATGGCTACACCTTC.

This chain uses TRBV11-2 with TRBJ1-4, with unresolved D. V was clipped by 0 bases and J by 5 bases, with 16 bases between them. This CDR3 has 17 amino acids. Germline V gene sequence: CDR1 SGHAT, CDR2 FQNNGV. The CDR3 DNA follows: TGTGCCAGCAGCTTAGATCCTGCTGGGAGGGTCAATGAAAAACTGTTTTTT. It specifies CASSLDPAGRVNEKLFF.

The chain links TRBV4-1 to TRBJ2-3; 12 nucleotides agree with TRBD2. Germline lookup yields CDR1 MGHRA and CDR2 YSYEKL. The J segment lost 2 bases and the V segment lost 3 bases, leaving 3 bases of the junction unmatched. The CDR3 is 16 amino acids. CDR3 DNA sequence: TGCGCCAGCAGCCAGCGACTAGCGGGGGACACAGATACGCAGTATTTT. Translating it yields CASSQRLAGDTDTQYF.

The chain links TRBV30 to TRBJ1-2; D is uncertain. Trimming stripped 4 bases from V and 8 bases from J, with 17 bases between. Per germline, CDR1 GTSNPN and CDR2 SVGIG (reference sequence). The CDR3 consists of 13 residues. CDR3 nucleotide sequence: TGTGCCTGGATCTACGAGGGCCGGCGAGGCTACACCTTC. It specifies CAWIYEGRRGYTF.